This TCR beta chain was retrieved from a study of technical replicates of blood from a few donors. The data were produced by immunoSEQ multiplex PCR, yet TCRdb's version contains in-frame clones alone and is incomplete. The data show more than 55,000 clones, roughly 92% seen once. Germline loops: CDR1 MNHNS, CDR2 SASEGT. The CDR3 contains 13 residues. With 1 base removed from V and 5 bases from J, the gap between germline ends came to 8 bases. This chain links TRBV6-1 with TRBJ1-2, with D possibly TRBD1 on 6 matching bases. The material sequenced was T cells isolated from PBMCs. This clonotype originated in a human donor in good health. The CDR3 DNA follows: TGTGCCAGCAGTGAAGAGGGGGTTTATGGCTACACCTTC. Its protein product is CASSEEGVYGYTF.